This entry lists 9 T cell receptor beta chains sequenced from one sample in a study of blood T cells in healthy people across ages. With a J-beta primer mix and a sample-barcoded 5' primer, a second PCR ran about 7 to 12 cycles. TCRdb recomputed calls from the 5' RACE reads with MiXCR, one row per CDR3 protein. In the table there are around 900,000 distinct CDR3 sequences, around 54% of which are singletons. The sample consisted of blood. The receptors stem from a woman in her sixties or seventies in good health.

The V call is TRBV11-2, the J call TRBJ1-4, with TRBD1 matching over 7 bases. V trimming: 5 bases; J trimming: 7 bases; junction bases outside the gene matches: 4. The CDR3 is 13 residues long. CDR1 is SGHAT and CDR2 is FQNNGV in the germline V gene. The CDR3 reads CASSRGQVEKLFF. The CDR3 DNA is TGTGCCAGCAGCCGCGGACAGGTTGAAAAACTGTTTTTT. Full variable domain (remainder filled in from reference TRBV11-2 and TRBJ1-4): EAGVAQSPRYKIIEKRQSVAFWCNPISGHATLYWYQQILGQGPKLLIQFQNNGVVDDSQLPKDRFSAERLKGVDSTLKIQPAKLEDSAVYLCASSRGQVEKLFFGSGTQLSVL.

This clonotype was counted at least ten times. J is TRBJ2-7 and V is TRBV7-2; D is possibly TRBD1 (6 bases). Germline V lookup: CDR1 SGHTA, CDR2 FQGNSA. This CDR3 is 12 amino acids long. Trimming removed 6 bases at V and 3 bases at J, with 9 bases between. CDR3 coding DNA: TGTGCCAGCAGTTCACAGGGCTACGAGCAGTACTTC. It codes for CASSSQGYEQYF.

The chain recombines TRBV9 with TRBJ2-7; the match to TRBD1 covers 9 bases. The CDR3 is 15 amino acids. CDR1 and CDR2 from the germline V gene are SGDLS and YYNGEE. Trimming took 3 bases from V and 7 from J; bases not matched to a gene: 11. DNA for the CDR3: TGTGCCAGCAGCGACACGGACAGGGGATTGGGAGAGCAGTACTTC. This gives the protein CASSDTDRGLGEQYF. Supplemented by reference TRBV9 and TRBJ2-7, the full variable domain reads DSGVTQTPKHLITATGQRVTLRCSPRSGDLSVYWYQQSLDQGLQFLIQYYNGEERAKGNILERFSAQQFPDLHSELNLSSLELGDSALYFCASSDTDRGLGEQYFGPGTRLTVT.

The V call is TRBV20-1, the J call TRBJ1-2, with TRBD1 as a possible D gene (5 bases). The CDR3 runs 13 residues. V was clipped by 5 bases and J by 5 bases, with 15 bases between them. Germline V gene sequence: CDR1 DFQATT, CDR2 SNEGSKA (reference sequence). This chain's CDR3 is CSAPTTQGYGYTF. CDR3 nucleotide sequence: TGCAGTGCTCCGACCACCCAGGGTTATGGCTACACCTTC.

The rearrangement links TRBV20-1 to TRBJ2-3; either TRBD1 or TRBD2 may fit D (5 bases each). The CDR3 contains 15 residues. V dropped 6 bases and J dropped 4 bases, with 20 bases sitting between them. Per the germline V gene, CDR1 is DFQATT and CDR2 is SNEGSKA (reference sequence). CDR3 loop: CSAPRGILIADTQYF. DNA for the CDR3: TGCAGTGCACCGAGGGGTATTCTAATCGCAGATACGCAGTATTTT.

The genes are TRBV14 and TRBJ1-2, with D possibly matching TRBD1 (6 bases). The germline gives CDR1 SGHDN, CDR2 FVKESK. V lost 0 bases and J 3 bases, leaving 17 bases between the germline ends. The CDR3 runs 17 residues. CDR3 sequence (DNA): TGTGCCAGCAGCCAAGACGGGCGGGGGCGGTTAGACTATGGCTACACCTTC. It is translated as CASSQDGRGRLDYGYTF.

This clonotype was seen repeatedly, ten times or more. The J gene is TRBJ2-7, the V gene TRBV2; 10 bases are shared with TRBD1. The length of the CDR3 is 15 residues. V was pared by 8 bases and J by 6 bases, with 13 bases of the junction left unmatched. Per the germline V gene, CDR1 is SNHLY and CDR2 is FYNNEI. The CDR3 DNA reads TGTGCCAGCCTGTCGGGACAGGGGCGAGGGTCCGAGCAGTACTTC. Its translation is CASLSGQGRGSEQYF.

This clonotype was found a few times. Written as DNA, the CDR3 is TGTGCCAGCAGCGGGACTCCCGCGGAGACCCAGTACTTC. It specifies CASSGTPAETQYF. The J gene is TRBJ2-4, the V gene TRBV28, with D maybe TRBD2 (6 bases). The J call is uncertain, as TRBJ2-5 better fits the DNA end. The germline V gene has CDR1 MDHEN and CDR2 SYDVKM. The CDR3 sequence is 13 residues long.

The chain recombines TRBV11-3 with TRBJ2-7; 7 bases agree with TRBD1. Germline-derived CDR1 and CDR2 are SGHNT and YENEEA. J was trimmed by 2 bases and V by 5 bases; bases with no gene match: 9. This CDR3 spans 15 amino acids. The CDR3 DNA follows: TGTGCCAGCAGCCAAGGGGGCAGGTTAGCCTACGAGCAGTACTTC. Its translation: CASSQGGRLAYEQYF. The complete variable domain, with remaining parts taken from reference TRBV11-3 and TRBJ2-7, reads EAGVVQSPRYKIIEKKQPVAFWCNPISGHNTLYWYLQNLGQGPELLIRYENEEAVDDSQLPKDRFSAERLKGVDSTLKIQPAELGDSAVYLCASSQGGRLAYEQYFGPGTRLTVT.